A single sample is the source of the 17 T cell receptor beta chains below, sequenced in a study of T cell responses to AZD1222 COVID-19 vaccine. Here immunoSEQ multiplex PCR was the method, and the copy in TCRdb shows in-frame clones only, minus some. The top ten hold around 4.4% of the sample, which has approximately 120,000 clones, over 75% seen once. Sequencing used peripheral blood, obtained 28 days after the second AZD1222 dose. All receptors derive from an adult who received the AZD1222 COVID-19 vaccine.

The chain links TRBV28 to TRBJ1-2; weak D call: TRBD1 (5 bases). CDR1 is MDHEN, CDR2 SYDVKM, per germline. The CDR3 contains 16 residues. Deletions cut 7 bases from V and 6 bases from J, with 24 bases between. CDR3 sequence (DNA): TGTGCCAGCACCACCTACCCTGGGGGATCTACTCATGGCTACACCTTC. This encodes CASTTYPGGSTHGYTF.

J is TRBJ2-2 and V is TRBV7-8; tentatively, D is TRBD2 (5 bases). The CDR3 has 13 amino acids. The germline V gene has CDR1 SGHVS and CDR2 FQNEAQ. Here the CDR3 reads CAGEGANTGELFF. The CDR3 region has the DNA TGTGCTGGTGAGGGAGCTAATACCGGGGAGCTGTTTTTT.

CDR3 nucleotide sequence: TGTGCCAGCAGCCAAGGGGGGGTCGGAGAGACCCAGTACTTC. Translation gives CASSQGGVGETQYF. The V and J genes are TRBV4-2 and TRBJ2-5; weak D call: TRBD2 (6 bases). This CDR3 spans 14 amino acids. V was pared by 1 base and J by 4 bases, with 10 bases between. Germline V gene lookup returns CDR1 LGHNA and CDR2 YNFKEQ.

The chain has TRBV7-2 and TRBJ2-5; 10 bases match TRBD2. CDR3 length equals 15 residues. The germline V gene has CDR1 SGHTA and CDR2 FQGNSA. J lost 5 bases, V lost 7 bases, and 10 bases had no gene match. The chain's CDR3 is CASTEKREGLETQYF. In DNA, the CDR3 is TGTGCCAGCACCGAAAAGCGGGAGGGCCTGGAGACCCAGTACTTC. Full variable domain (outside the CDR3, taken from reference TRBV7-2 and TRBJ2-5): GAGVSQSPSNKVTEKGKDVELRCDPISGHTALYWYRQSLGQGLEFLIYFQGNSAPDKSGLPSDRFSAERTGGSVSTLTIQRTQQEDSAVYLCASTEKREGLETQYFGPGTRLLVL.

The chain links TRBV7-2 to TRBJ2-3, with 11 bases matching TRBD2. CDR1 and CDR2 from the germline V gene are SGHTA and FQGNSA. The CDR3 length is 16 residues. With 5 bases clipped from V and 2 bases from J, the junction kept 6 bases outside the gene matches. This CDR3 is CASSALAGGTTDTQYF. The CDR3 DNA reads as TGTGCCAGCAGCGCGCTAGCGGGGGGAACCACAGATACGCAGTATTTT.

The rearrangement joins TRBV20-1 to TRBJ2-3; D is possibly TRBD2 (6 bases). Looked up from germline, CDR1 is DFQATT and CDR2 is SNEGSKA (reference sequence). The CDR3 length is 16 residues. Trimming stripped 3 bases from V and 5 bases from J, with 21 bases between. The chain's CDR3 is CSASSLARLVGDTQYF. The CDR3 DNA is TGCAGTGCTAGTTCTCTTGCACGACTAGTTGGAGATACGCAGTATTTT.

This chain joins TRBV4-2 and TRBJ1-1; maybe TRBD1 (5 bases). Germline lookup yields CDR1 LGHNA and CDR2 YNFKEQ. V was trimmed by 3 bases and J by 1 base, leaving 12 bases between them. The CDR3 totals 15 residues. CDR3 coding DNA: TGTGCCAGCAGCCATCCCGACAGACCGAACACTGAAGCTTTCTTT. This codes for CASSHPDRPNTEAFF.

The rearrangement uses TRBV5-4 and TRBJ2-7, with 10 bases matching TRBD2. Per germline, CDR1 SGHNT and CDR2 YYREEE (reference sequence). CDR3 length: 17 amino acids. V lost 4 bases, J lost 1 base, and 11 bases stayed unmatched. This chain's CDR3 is CASSPGAGGPQSYEQYF. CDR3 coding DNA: TGTGCCAGCAGCCCAGGAGCGGGAGGGCCGCAATCCTACGAGCAGTACTTC.

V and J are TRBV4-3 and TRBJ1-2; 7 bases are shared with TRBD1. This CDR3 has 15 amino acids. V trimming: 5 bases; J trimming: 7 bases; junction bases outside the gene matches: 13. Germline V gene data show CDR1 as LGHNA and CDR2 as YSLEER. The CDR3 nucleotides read TGCGCCAGCAGCGGGCGTGAAAAGGGGGCCGGTGGCTACACCTTC. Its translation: CASSGREKGAGGYTF.

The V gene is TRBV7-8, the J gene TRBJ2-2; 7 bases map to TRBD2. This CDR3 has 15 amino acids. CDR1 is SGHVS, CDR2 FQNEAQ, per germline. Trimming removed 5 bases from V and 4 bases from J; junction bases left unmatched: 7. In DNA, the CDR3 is TGTGCCAGCAGCCATTGGGACTACTCCACCGGGGAGCTGTTTTTT. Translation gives CASSHWDYSTGELFF.

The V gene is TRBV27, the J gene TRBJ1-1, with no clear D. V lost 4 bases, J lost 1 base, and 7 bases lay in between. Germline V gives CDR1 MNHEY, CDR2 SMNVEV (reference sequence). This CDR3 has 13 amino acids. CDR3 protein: CASSWMGNTEAFF. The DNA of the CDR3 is TGTGCCAGCAGTTGGATGGGGAACACTGAAGCTTTCTTT.

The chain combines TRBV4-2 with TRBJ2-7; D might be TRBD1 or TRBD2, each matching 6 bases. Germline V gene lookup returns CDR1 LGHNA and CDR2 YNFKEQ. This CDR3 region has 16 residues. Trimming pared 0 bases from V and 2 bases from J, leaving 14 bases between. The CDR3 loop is CASSQEGGSQTYEQYF. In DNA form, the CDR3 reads TGTGCCAGCAGCCAAGAGGGGGGCAGTCAGACCTACGAGCAGTACTTC.

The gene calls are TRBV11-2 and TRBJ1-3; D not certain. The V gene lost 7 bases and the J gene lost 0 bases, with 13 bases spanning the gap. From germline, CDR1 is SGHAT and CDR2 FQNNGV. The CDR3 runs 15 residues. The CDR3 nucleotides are TGTGCCAGCACCACCGTGGGCTCCTCTGGAAACACCATATATTTT. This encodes CASTTVGSSGNTIYF.

CDR3 protein: CASSVEGTGYEKLFF. CDR3 in DNA: TGTGCCAGCAGCGTAGAAGGGACAGGTTATGAAAAACTGTTTTTT. The chain employs TRBV9 and TRBJ1-4; 8 bases line up with TRBD1. The germline V gene encodes CDR1 SGDLS and CDR2 YYNGEE. The ends lost 0 bases at V and 6 bases at J; junction bases unmatched: 4. The CDR3 runs 15 residues.

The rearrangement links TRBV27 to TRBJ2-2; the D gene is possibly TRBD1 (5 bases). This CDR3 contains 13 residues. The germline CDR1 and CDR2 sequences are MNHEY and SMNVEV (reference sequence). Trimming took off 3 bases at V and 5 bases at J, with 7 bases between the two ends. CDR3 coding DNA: TGTGCCAGCAGTTTCCCAGGGACCGGGGAGCTGTTTTTT. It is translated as CASSFPGTGELFF.

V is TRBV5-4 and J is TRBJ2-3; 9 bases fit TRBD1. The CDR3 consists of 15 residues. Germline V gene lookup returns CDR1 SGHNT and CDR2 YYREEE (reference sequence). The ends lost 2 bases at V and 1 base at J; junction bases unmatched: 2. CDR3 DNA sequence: TGTGCCAGCAGCTTTCGACAGGGGGGCACAGATACGCAGTATTTT. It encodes CASSFRQGGTDTQYF.

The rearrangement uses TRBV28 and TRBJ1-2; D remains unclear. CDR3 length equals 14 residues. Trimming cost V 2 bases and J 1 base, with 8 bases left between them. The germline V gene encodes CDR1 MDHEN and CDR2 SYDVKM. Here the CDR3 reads CASSLRGSNYGYTF. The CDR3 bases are TGTGCCAGCAGTTTACGGGGAAGTAACTATGGCTACACCTTC.